Each of the 27 T cell receptor beta chains below was sequenced from the same sample in a study of blood T cell repertoires in COVID-19. The assay was immunoSEQ multiplex PCR, and TCRdb's table has in-frame clones only and misses some. The table has just under 65,000 clones, more than 60% seen once. Sequencing input: peripheral blood. Receptors originate from a human donor in a cohort sampled during active COVID-19.

This chain connects TRBV19 to TRBJ2-7, with D possibly matching TRBD2 (6 bases). CDR3 length: 14 residues. The ends were cut back, 6 bases at V and 0 bases at J, with 12 bases in the middle. CDR1 is LNHDA and CDR2 is SQIVND in the germline V gene (reference sequence). The CDR3 sequence: CASSRDFSSYEQYF. As DNA, the CDR3 is TGTGCCAGTAGCCGGGACTTTAGCTCCTACGAGCAGTACTTC.

The CDR3 DNA follows: TGCGCCAGCAGCTTAACCGGGACAGGGACCTACGAGCAGTACTTC. Residues: CASSLTGTGTYEQYF. The chain is built from TRBV5-1 and TRBJ2-7; 9 bases match TRBD1. The CDR3 is 15 residues long. Trimming at V came to 2 bases and at J to 2 bases, leaving 5 bases not matched to a gene. Germline-derived CDR1 and CDR2 are SGHRS and YFSETQ.

This chain links TRBV6-5 with TRBJ1-2, with D uncertain. CDR3 length: 15 amino acids. The V gene's germline CDR1 is MNHEY and CDR2 SVGAGI. The germline V and J ends were trimmed by 3 bases and 8 bases, with 19 bases remaining between them. In DNA form, the CDR3 reads TGTGCCAGCAGTTATCGGACGGGATCATCCAGGGGCTACACCTTC. This encodes CASSYRTGSSRGYTF.

The rearrangement joins TRBV2 to TRBJ2-7; D unresolved. Trimming pared 5 bases from V and 3 bases from J, leaving 5 bases between. CDR3 length equals 11 residues. The germline V gene encodes CDR1 SNHLY and CDR2 FYNNEI. CDR3 sequence: CASSPLYEQYF. The DNA of the CDR3 is TGTGCCAGCAGTCCCCTCTACGAGCAGTACTTC.

The chain joins TRBV4-2 to TRBJ2-3; TRBD2 might be the D (6 bases). CDR1 is LGHNA and CDR2 is YNFKEQ in the germline V gene. The CDR3 length is 17 residues. The V and J ends lost 0 bases and 1 base respectively, with 14 bases between them. CDR3 protein: CASSQEGRGGGTDTQYF. CDR3 sequence (DNA): TGTGCCAGCAGCCAAGAGGGGAGAGGAGGGGGCACAGATACGCAGTATTTT.

This sequence joins TRBV3-1 (or the pseudogene TRBV3-2) and TRBJ2-7; possible D gene TRBD2, 6 bases. This CDR3 comprises 12 residues. V shed 3 bases and J shed 4 bases, with 7 bases lying between them. Germline CDR1 is LGHDT and CDR2 is YNNKEL (reference sequence). The CDR3 loop is CASSQTRYEQYF. Written as DNA, the CDR3 is TGTGCCAGCAGCCAGACTAGGTACGAGCAGTACTTC.

The J gene is TRBJ2-7, the V gene TRBV5-5; the match to TRBD1 covers 9 bases. CDR1 is SGHKS, CDR2 YYEKEE, per germline (reference sequence). The CDR3 contains 14 residues. Trimming cost V 5 bases and J 5 bases; bases outside gene matches: 8. The CDR3 sequence: CASSRWDRDNEQYF. The CDR3, as DNA: TGTGCCAGCAGTCGCTGGGACAGGGATAACGAGCAGTACTTC.

The chain is built from TRBV25-1 and TRBJ2-5, with TRBD2 matching 10 bases. This CDR3 spans 15 amino acids. The junction had 8 bases not matched to a gene; V was cut back by 5 bases and J by 5 bases. The germline V gene has CDR1 MGHDK and CDR2 SYGVNS. The DNA for the CDR3 is TGTGCCAGCAGTAAACTAGCGGGGACCGACGAGACCCAGTACTTC. Translating gives CASSKLAGTDETQYF. The full variable domain, in which reference TRBV25-1 and TRBJ2-5 provide the parts outside the CDR3, is EADIYQTPRYLVIGTGKKITLECSQTMGHDKMYWYQQDPGMELHLIHYSYGVNSTEKGDLSSESTVSRIRTEHFPLTLESARPSHTSQYLCASSKLAGTDETQYFGPGTRLLVL.

Of note for this clone: The junction differs from germline at one of its ends, possibly a read error. V gene TRBV7-7 combines with J gene TRBJ2-5; 9 bases are a match to TRBD1. This CDR3 has 15 residues. From germline, CDR1 is SSHAT and CDR2 FNYEAQ (reference sequence). This CDR3 reads CASSSPGQGGETQYF. CDR3 DNA: TGTGCTAGCAGCTCACCGGGACAGGGTGGCGAGACCCAGTACTTC. Variable domain in full (rest from reference TRBV7-7 and TRBJ2-5): GAGVSQSPRYKVTKRGQDVTLRCDPISSHATLYWYQQALGQGPEFLTYFNYEAQPDKSGLPSDRFSAERPEGSISTLTIQRTEQRDSAMYRCASSSPGQGGETQYFGPGTRLLVL.

This chain links TRBV6-6 with TRBJ1-1, with TRBD1 as a possible D gene (6 bases). Germline values: CDR1 MNHNY, CDR2 SVGAGI (reference sequence). V gave up 5 bases and J gave up 8 bases, with 12 bases separating them. The CDR3 is 12 residues long. The CDR3 spells CASSPRTEEAFF. In DNA form, the CDR3 reads TGTGCCAGCAGTCCCCGGACAGAAGAAGCTTTCTTT.

This clone showed up just a few times. The chain joins TRBV2 to TRBJ1-5, with D perhaps matching TRBD1 (6 bases). Germline V gene lookup returns CDR1 SNHLY and CDR2 FYNNEI. The CDR3 is 15 amino acids. V was cut by 6 bases and J by 2 bases, with 14 bases left in between. As DNA, the CDR3 is TGTGCCAGCAGCGCTCAGGGGCTAGGCAATCAGCCCCAGCATTTT. Its protein product is CASSAQGLGNQPQHF.

V is TRBV7-2 and J is TRBJ2-1; 8 nucleotides agree with TRBD2. V trimming: 2 bases; J trimming: 12 bases; junction bases outside the gene matches: 6. This CDR3 comprises 13 residues. Per germline, CDR1 SGHTA and CDR2 FQGNSA. The CDR3 DNA follows: TGTGCCAGCAGCTTATATTCTGCGGGGGGGCAGTTCTTC. It specifies CASSLYSAGGQFF.

The rearrangement uses TRBV19 and TRBJ1-2; TRBD1 might be the D (6 bases). V lost 4 bases to trimming and J lost 5 bases, with 14 bases between them. CDR1 and CDR2 (germline): LNHDA, SQIVND (reference sequence). This CDR3 is 14 amino acids long. CDR3 coding DNA: TGTGCCAGTAGTACCAGGGGAGCGCGGTATGGCTACACCTTC. Translated, it gives CASSTRGARYGYTF.

The chain links TRBV19 to TRBJ2-1; 7 nucleotides agree with TRBD1. CDR1 and CDR2 from the germline V gene are LNHDA and SQIVND (reference sequence). This CDR3 is built from 13 residues. V shed 6 bases and J 7 bases; nucleotides not matched to a gene: 6. CDR3 in amino acids: CASSTFRGNEQFF. DNA for the CDR3: TGTGCCAGTAGCACCTTCAGGGGGAATGAGCAGTTCTTC.

The chain joins TRBV30 to TRBJ2-4; D gene unclear. The germline V gene has CDR1 GTSNPN and CDR2 SVGIG (reference sequence). The CDR3 sequence is 15 residues long. The V end was cut by 2 bases, the J end by 0 bases, with 11 bases between. Here the CDR3 DNA reads TGTGCCTGGAGTAACGAGATACTAGCCAAAAACATTCAGTACTTC. Translating it yields CAWSNEILAKNIQYF.

The V gene is TRBV5-8, the J gene TRBJ1-5; 10 bases match TRBD1. J lost 5 bases, V lost 6 bases, and 5 bases had no gene match. Germline V gene lookup returns CDR1 SGHTS and CDR2 YDEGEE. This CDR3 is 14 amino acids long. CDR3 region: CASTDGTGDQPQHF. The DNA of the CDR3 is TGTGCCAGCACCGACGGGACAGGGGATCAGCCCCAGCATTTT.

The gene calls are TRBV19 and TRBJ2-7; tentatively, D is TRBD2 (5 bases). The CDR3 has 13 residues. The V end lost 2 bases, the J end lost 0 bases, and 5 bases lay between the germline ends. CDR1 is LNHDA and CDR2 is SQIVND in the germline V gene (reference sequence). Here the CDR3 DNA reads TGTGCCAGTAGTATAACTAGCTCCTACGAGCAGTACTTC. Protein sequence: CASSITSSYEQYF.

This chain links TRBV5-1 with TRBJ2-1, with 8 bases that match TRBD2. The J segment lost 6 bases and the V segment lost 4 bases, leaving 3 bases of the junction unmatched. The CDR3 covers 13 residues. Per germline, CDR1 SGHRS and CDR2 YFSETQ. The CDR3 bases are TGCGCCAGCAGCCTAGGACTAGCCAATGAGCAGTTCTTC. Its protein is CASSLGLANEQFF.

The rearrangement links TRBV4-2 to TRBJ2-1; no definite D call. This CDR3 has 11 residues. Between the trimmed V and J ends, which lost 4 bases and 11 bases, there was a span of 9 bases. CDR1 LGHNA and CDR2 YNFKEQ come from the germline V gene. The CDR3 spells CASSRDSKQFF. The DNA of the CDR3 is TGTGCCAGCAGCCGCGACTCCAAGCAGTTCTTC.

A word on this clone: The junction differs from germline at one of its ends, possibly a read error. The sample carries other DNA sequences with the same CDR3. The chain links TRBV4-2 to TRBJ2-7; possibly TRBD2 for D (7 bases). There are 15 residues in the CDR3. The germline V gene has CDR1 LGHNA and CDR2 YNFKEQ. The CDR3 sequence is CASSQWGEGVYEQYF. CDR3 nucleotides: TGTGCCAGCAGCCAATGGGGGGAGGGGGTCTACGAGCAATACTTC.

The chain uses TRBV27 and TRBJ2-3; TRBD2 aligns across 7 bases. CDR1 and CDR2 from the germline V gene are MNHEY and SMNVEV (reference sequence). V was clipped by 0 bases and J by 4 bases; unmatched bases: 16. The CDR3 consists of 19 residues. The CDR3 region is CASSLSGGYRRGISDTQYF. CDR3 bases: TGTGCCAGCAGTTTATCGGGTGGATATAGGCGGGGGATCTCAGATACGCAGTATTTT.

V and J are TRBV5-1 and TRBJ2-7, with D tentatively TRBD2 (6 bases). CDR1 is SGHRS, CDR2 YFSETQ, per germline. V was shortened by 3 bases and J by 4 bases, with 11 bases between the two germline ends. The CDR3 extends over 13 amino acids. The CDR3 sequence is CASSSVGRYEQYF. The DNA for the CDR3 is TGCGCCAGCAGCTCGGTCGGGAGATACGAGCAGTACTTC.

The V gene is TRBV5-1, the J gene TRBJ2-7; TRBD1 aligns across 11 bases. The CDR3 length is 15 residues. Germline assignment: CDR1 SGHRS and CDR2 YFSETQ. V shed 1 base and J 5 bases; nucleotides not matched to a gene: 5. The CDR3, as DNA: TGCGCCAGCAGCTTGAGGACAGGGGGCGGCGACGAGCAGTACTTC. Its protein is CASSLRTGGGDEQYF. Using reference TRBV5-1 and TRBJ2-7 for the parts outside the CDR3, the full variable domain is KAGVTQTPRYLIKTRGQQVTLSCSPISGHRSVSWYQQTPGQGLQFLFEYFSETQRNKGNFPGRFSGRQFSNSRSEMNVSTLELGDSALYLCASSLRTGGGDEQYFGPGTRLTVT.

The genes are TRBV5-6 and TRBJ2-3; 14 bases are shared with TRBD2. The germline gives CDR1 SGHDT, CDR2 YYEEEE. The J segment lost 4 bases and the V segment lost 4 bases, leaving 11 bases of the junction unmatched. The CDR3 has 18 residues. The DNA of the CDR3 is TGTGCCAGCAGCGGAATGACTAGCGGGGGGGCCTGGGCAGATACGCAGTATTTT. It is translated as CASSGMTSGGAWADTQYF.

This clone ranks as medium-sized. This chain links TRBV10-3 with TRBJ2-3, with 9 bases fitting TRBD1. Germline-derived CDR1 and CDR2 are ENHRY and SYGVKD. J was trimmed by 0 bases and V by 5 bases; bases with no gene match: 3. The CDR3 is 15 amino acids. The CDR3 DNA is TGTGCCATCAGTACCGGGACAGGGAGCACAGATACGCAGTATTTT. This translates into CAISTGTGSTDTQYF.

The gene calls are TRBV2 and TRBJ2-5; 7 bases align to TRBD2. After removal of 6 bases from V and 4 bases from J, the junction contained 11 bases not matched to a gene. CDR3 length: 15 residues. CDR1 is SNHLY and CDR2 is FYNNEI in the germline V gene. CDR3 sequence reads: CASREYTGTTETQYF. As DNA, the CDR3 is TGTGCCAGCAGAGAGTATACCGGGACTACAGAGACCCAGTACTTC.

The CDR3 DNA reads TGCGCCAGCAGCCCGCCAGGGGCCTCCTCCTTGTATGGCTACACCTTC. Amino acids: CASSPPGASSLYGYTF. J is TRBJ1-2 and V is TRBV5-1; D might be TRBD1 (6 bases). CDR1 SGHRS and CDR2 YFSETQ come from the germline V gene. The CDR3 loop spans 16 amino acids. The V and J ends lost 4 bases and 5 bases respectively, with 21 bases between them.